The 4 T cell receptor beta chains listed next were all sequenced from one sample in a study of T cell responses to AZD1222 COVID-19 vaccine. Clones were read by immunoSEQ multiplex PCR, and TCRdb kept only the in-frame ones, dropping some. The sample lists around 150,000 clones, 88% occurring once. The sequencing used peripheral blood, collected on day 0 of AZD1222 vaccination. Source of these receptors: an adult in good health.

The chain has TRBV11-2 and TRBJ2-7, with D tentatively TRBD1 (5 bases). This CDR3 contains 13 residues. Between the trimmed V and J ends, which lost 5 bases and 12 bases, there was a span of 20 bases. Germline values: CDR1 SGHAT, CDR2 FQNNGV. CDR3 in DNA: TGTGCCAGCAGCCTAGTAGTCCAGGGCGGCTTGTACTTC. Its protein is CASSLVVQGGLYF.

The rearrangement links TRBV4-3 to TRBJ2-3; D possibly corresponds to TRBD2 (5 bases). The V gene lost 3 bases and the J gene lost 1 base, with 8 bases spanning the gap. This CDR3 region has 14 residues. The V gene's germline CDR1 is LGHNA and CDR2 YSLEER. The CDR3 reads CASSQRARTDTQYF. The CDR3 coding sequence is TGCGCCAGCAGCCAGAGGGCCCGCACAGATACGCAGTATTTT.

The genes are TRBV7-2 and TRBJ2-1; D unclear. CDR1 and CDR2 from the germline V gene are SGHTA and FQGNSA. V was clipped by 5 bases and J by 0 bases, with 11 bases between them. The CDR3 loop spans 15 amino acids. Here the CDR3 DNA reads TGTGCCAGCAGCGCCGAAACCAGCTCCTACAATGAGCAGTTCTTC. It encodes CASSAETSSYNEQFF.

The chain couples TRBV30 to TRBJ1-2; D might be TRBD1 (5 bases). CDR1 and CDR2 (germline): GTSNPN, SVGIG (reference sequence). This CDR3 is built from 13 residues. The V end lost 5 bases, the J end lost 7 bases, and 17 bases lay between the germline ends. The CDR3 nucleotides read TGTGCCTGGGGTCTGGGGACCGGAGGTGGCTACACCTTC. Residues: CAWGLGTGGGYTF.